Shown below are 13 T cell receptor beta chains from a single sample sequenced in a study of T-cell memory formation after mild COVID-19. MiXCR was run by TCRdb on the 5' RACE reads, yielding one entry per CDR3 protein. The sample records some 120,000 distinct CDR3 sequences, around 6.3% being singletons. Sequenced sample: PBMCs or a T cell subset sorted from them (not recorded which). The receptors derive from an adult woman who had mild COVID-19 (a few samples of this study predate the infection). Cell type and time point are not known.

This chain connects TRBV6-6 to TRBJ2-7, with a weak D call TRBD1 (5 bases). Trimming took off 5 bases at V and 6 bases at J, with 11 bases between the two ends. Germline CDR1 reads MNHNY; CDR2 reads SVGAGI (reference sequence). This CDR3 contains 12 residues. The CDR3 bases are TGTGCCAGCAGTCACCAGGGCATCGAGCAGTACTTC. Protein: CASSHQGIEQYF.

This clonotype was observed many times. The DNA of the CDR3 is TGTGCCGCGGGCCCTGATACCTCTGGGGCCAACGTCCTGACTTTC. This encodes CAAGPDTSGANVLTF. This chain links TRBV7-9 with TRBJ2-6; maybe TRBD2 (5 bases). V was clipped by 11 bases and J by 0 bases, with 14 bases between them. Germline CDR1 reads SEHNR; CDR2 reads FQNEAQ (reference sequence). The CDR3 has 15 amino acids.

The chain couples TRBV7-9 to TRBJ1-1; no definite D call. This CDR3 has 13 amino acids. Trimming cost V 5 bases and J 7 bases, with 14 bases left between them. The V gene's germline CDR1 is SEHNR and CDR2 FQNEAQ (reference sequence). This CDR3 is CASSRSGPSEAFF. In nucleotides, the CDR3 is TGTGCCAGCAGCCGAAGCGGGCCGAGTGAAGCTTTCTTT.

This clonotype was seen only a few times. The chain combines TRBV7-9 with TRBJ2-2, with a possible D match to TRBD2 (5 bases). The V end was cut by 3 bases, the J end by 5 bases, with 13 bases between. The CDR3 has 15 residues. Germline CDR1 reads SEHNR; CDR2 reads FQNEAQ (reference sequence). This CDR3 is CASSFNSRGTGELFF. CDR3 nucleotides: TGTGCCAGCAGCTTCAACAGCCGGGGTACCGGGGAGCTGTTTTTT. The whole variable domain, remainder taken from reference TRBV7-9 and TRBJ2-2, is DTGVSQNPRHKITKRGQNVTFRCDPISEHNRLYWYRQTLGQGPEFLTYFQNEAQLEKSRLLSDRFSAERPKGSFSTLEIQRTEQGDSAMYLCASSFNSRGTGELFFGEGSRLTVL.

CDR3 DNA sequence: TGTGCCAGCAGCAAACTTCATAGGGTGGGTCGGGAGACCCAGTACTTC. It encodes CASSKLHRVGRETQYF. The chain carries TRBV21-1 and TRBJ2-5. TRBV21-1 constitutes a pseudogene. This CDR3 region has 16 residues.

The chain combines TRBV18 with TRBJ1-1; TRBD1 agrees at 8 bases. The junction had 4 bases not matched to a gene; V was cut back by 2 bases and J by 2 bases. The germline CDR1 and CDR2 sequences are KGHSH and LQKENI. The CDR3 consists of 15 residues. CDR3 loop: CASSPRTGFNTEAFF. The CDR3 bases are TGTGCCAGCTCACCAAGGACAGGGTTCAACACTGAAGCTTTCTTT.

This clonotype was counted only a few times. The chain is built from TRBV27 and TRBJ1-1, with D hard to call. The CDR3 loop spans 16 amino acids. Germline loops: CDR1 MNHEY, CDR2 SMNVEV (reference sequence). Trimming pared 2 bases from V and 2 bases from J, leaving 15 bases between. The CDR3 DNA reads TGTGCCAGCAGTTTACGAGGGCCGAGTCGAAACACTGAAGCTTTCTTT. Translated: CASSLRGPSRNTEAFF.

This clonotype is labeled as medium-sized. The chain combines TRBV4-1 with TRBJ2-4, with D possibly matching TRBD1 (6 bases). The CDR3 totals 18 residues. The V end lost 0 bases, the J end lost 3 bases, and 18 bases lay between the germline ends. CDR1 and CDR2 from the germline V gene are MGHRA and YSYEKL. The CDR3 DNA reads TGCGCCAGCAGCCAAGATGATCCAGGGGCGTCGGGCAAAAACATTCAGTACTTC. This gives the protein CASSQDDPGASGKNIQYF.

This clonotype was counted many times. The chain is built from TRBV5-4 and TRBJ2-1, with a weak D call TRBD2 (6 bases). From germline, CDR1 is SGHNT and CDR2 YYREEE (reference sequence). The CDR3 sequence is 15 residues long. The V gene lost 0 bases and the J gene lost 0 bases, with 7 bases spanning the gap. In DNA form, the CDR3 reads TGTGCCAGCAGCTTGGGCGGGGACTCCTACAATGAGCAGTTCTTC. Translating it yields CASSLGGDSYNEQFF.

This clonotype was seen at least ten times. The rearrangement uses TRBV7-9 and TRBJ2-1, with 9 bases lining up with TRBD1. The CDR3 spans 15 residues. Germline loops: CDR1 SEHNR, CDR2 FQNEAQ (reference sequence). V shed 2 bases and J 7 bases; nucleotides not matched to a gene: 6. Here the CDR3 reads CASSLLRTGVNEQFF. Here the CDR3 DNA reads TGTGCCAGCAGCTTACTGCGGACAGGGGTAAATGAGCAGTTCTTC. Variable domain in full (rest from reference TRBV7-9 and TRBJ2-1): DTGVSQNPRHKITKRGQNVTFRCDPISEHNRLYWYRQTLGQGPEFLTYFQNEAQLEKSRLLSDRFSAERPKGSFSTLEIQRTEQGDSAMYLCASSLLRTGVNEQFFGPGTRLTVL.

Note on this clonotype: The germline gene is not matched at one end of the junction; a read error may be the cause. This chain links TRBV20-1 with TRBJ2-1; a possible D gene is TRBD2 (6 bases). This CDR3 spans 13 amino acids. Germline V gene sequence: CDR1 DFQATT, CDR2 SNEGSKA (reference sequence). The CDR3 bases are TGCAGTGCTAGAGTATCGCTGCGCGGGAAGGGGATCTTC. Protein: CSARVSLRGKGIF.

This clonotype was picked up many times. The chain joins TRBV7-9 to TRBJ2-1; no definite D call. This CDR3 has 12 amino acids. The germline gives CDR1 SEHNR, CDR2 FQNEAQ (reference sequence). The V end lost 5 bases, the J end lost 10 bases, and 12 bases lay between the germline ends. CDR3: CASSPPGREQFF. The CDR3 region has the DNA TGTGCCAGCAGCCCCCCAGGTCGCGAGCAGTTCTTC. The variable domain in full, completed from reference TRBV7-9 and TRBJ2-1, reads DTGVSQNPRHKITKRGQNVTFRCDPISEHNRLYWYRQTLGQGPEFLTYFQNEAQLEKSRLLSDRFSAERPKGSFSTLEIQRTEQGDSAMYLCASSPPGREQFFGPGTRLTVL.

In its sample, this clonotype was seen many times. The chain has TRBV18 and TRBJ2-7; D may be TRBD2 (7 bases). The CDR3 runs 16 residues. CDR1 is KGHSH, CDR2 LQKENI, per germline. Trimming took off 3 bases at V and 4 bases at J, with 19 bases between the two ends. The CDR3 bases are TGTGCCAGCTCACCCCCTCTTCGGGGGGCTCGTTACGAGCAGTACTTC. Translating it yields CASSPPLRGARYEQYF.